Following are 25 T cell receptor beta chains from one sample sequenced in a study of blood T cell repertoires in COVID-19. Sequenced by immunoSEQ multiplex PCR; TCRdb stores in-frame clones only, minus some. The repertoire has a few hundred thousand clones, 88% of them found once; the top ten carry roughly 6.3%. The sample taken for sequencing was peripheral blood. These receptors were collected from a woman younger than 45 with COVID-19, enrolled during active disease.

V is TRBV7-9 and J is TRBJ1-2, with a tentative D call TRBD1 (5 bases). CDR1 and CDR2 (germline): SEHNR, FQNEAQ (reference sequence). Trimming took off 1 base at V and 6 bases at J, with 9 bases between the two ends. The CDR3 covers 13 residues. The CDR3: CASSLVGGDGYTF. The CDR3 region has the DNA TGTGCCAGCAGCTTAGTTGGGGGGGATGGCTACACCTTC.

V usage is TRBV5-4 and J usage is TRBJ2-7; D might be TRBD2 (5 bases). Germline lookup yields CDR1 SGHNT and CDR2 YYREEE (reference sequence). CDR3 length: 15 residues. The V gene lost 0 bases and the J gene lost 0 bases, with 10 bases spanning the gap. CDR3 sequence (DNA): TGTGCCAGCAGCTTGGTGGCGGGCGGCTCCTACGAGCAGTACTTC. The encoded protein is CASSLVAGGSYEQYF. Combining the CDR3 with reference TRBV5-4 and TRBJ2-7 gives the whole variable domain ETGVTQSPTHLIKTRGQQVTLRCSSQSGHNTVSWYQQALGQGPQFIFQYYREEENGRGNFPPRFSGLQFPNYSSELNVNALELDDSALYLCASSLVAGGSYEQYFGPGTRLTVT.

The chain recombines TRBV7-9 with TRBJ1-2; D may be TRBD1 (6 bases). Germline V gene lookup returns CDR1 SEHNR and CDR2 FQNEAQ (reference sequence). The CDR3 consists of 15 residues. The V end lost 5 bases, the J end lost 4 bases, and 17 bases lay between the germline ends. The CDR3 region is CASSPGRGRTYGYTF. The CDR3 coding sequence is TGTGCCAGCAGCCCGGGGAGGGGGAGGACCTATGGCTACACCTTC.

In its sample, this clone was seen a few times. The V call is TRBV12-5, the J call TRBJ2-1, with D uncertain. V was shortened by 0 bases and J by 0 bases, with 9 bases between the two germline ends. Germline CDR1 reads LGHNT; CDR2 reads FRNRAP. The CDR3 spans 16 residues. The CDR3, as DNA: TGTGCTAGTGGTTTGGTAGTTCTCGGCTCCTACAATGAGCAGTTCTTC. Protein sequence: CASGLVVLGSYNEQFF.

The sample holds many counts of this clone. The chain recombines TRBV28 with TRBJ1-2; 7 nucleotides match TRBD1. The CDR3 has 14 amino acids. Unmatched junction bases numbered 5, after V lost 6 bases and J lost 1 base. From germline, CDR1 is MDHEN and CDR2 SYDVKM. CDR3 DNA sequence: TGTGCCAGCAGGTCCTACAGGGGTAACTATGGCTACACCTTC. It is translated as CASRSYRGNYGYTF.

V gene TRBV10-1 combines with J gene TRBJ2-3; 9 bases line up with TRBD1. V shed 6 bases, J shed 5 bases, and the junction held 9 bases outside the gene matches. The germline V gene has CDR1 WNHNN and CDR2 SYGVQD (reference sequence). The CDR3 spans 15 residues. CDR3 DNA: TGCGCCAGCAGAACAGGGGGCAGCCCGGGAGATACGCAGTATTTT. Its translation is CASRTGGSPGDTQYF.

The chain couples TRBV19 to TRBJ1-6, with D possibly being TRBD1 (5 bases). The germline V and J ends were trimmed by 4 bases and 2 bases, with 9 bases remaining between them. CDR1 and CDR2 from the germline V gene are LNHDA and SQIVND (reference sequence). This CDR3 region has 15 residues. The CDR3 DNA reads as TGTGCCAGTAGTACAGGGACTACCTATAATTCACCCCTCCACTTT. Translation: CASSTGTTYNSPLHF.

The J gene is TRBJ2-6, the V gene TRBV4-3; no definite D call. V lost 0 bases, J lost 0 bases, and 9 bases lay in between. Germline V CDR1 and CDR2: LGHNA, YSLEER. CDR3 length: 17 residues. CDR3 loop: CASSQDPHPSGANVLTF. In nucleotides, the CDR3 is TGCGCCAGCAGCCAAGACCCACACCCCTCTGGGGCCAACGTCCTGACTTTC.

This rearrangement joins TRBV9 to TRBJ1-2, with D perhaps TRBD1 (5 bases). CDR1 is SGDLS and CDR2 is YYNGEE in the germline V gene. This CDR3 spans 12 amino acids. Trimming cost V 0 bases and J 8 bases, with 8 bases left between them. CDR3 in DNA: TGTGCCAGCAGCGTAGGGAGGGACGGCTACACCTTC. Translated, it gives CASSVGRDGYTF. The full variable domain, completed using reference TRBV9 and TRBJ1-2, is DSGVTQTPKHLITATGQRVTLRCSPRSGDLSVYWYQQSLDQGLQFLIQYYNGEERAKGNILERFSAQQFPDLHSELNLSSLELGDSALYFCASSVGRDGYTFGSGTRLTVV.

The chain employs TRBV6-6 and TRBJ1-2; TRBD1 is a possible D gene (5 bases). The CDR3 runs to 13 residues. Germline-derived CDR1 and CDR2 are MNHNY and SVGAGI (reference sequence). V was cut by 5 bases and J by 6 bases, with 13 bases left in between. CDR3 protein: CASSAGGVDGYTF. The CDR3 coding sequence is TGTGCCAGCAGTGCCGGGGGGGTTGATGGCTACACCTTC.

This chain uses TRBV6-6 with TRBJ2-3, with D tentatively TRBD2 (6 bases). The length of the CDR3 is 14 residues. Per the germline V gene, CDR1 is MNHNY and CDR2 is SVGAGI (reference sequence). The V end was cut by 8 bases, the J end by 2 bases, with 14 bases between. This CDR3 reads CASQAAGLTDTQYF. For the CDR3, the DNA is TGTGCCAGCCAAGCAGCGGGCCTCACAGATACGCAGTATTTT.

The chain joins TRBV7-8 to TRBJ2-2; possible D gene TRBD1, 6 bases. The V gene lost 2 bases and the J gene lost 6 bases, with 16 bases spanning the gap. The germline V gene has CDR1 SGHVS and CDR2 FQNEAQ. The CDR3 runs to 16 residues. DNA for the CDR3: TGTGCCAGCAGCTTATTGGTCAGGGGATCCGCCGGGGAGCTGTTTTTT. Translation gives CASSLLVRGSAGELFF.

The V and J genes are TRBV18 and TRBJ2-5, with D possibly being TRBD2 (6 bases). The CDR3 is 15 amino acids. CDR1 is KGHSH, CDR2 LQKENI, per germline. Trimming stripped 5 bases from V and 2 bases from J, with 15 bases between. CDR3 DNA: TGTGCCAGCTCATACCGGGACTCCAGGCAAGAGACCCAGTACTTC. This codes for CASSYRDSRQETQYF.

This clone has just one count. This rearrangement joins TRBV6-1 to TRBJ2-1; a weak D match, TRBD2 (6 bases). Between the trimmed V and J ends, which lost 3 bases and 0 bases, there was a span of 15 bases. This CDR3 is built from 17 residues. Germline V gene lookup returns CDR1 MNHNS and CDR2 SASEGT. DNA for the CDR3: TGTGCCAGCAGTGACATGCCTGGGGGGAGCTCCTACAATGAGCAGTTCTTC. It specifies CASSDMPGGSSYNEQFF.

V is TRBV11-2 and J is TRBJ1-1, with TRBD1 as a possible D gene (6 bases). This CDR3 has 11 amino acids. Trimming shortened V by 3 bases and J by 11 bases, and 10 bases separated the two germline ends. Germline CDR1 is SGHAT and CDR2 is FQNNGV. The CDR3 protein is CASSFGTMAFF. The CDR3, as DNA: TGTGCCAGCAGCTTTGGGACAATGGCTTTCTTT. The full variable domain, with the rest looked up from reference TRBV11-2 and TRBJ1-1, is EAGVAQSPRYKIIEKRQSVAFWCNPISGHATLYWYQQILGQGPKLLIQFQNNGVVDDSQLPKDRFSAERLKGVDSTLKIQPAKLEDSAVYLCASSFGTMAFFGQGTRLTVV.

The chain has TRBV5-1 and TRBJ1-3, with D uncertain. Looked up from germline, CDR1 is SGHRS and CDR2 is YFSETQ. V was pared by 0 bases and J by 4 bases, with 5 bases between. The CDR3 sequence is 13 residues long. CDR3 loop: CASSLVQGNTIYF. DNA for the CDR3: TGCGCCAGCAGCTTGGTCCAGGGAAACACCATATATTTT.

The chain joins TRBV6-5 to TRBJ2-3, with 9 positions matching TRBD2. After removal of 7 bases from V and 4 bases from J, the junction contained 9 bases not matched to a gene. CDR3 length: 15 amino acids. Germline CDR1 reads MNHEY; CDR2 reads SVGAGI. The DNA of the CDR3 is TGTGCCAGCACCTCGGGACTAGCAGGGGCAGATACGCAGTATTTT. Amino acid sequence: CASTSGLAGADTQYF.

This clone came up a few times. The CDR3 sequence: CASSFWTSGNTGELFF. In DNA, the CDR3 is TGCGCCAGCAGCTTCTGGACTAGCGGGAACACCGGGGAGCTGTTTTTT. The V gene is TRBV5-1, the J gene TRBJ2-2; 10 nucleotides line up with TRBD2. CDR1 is SGHRS and CDR2 is YFSETQ in the germline V gene. Trimming removed 2 bases from V and 1 base from J; junction bases left unmatched: 2. The CDR3 spans 16 residues.

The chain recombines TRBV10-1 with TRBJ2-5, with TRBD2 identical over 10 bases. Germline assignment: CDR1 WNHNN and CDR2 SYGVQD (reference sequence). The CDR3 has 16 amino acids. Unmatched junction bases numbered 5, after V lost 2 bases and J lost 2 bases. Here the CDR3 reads CASSESLAGGQETQYF. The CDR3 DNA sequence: TGCGCCAGCAGTGAGAGTTTAGCGGGGGGACAAGAGACCCAGTACTTC.

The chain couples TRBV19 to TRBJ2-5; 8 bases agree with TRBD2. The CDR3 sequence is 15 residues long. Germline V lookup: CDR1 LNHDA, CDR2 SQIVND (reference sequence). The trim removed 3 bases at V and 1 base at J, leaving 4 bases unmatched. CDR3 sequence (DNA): TGTGCCAGTAGTATCCAGCGGGGGCCCCAAGAGACCCAGTACTTC. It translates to CASSIQRGPQETQYF. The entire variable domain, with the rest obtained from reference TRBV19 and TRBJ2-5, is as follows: DGGITQSPKYLFRKEGQNVTLSCEQNLNHDAMYWYRQDPGQGLRLIYYSQIVNDFQKGDIAEGYSVSREKKESFPLTVTSAQKNPTAFYLCASSIQRGPQETQYFGPGTRLLVL.

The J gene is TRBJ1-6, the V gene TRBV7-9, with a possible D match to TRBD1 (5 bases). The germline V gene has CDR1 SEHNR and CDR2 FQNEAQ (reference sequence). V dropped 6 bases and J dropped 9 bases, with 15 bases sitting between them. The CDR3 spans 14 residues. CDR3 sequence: CASRSETERSPLHF. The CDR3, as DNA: TGTGCCAGCAGGTCCGAGACAGAGCGTTCACCCCTCCACTTT.

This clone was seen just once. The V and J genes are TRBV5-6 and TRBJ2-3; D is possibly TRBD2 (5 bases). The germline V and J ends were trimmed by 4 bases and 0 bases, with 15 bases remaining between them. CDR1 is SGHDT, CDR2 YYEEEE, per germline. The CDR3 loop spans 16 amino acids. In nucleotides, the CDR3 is TGTGCCAGCAGCCCTATGGGGAGCGTTAGCACAGATACGCAGTATTTT. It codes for CASSPMGSVSTDTQYF.

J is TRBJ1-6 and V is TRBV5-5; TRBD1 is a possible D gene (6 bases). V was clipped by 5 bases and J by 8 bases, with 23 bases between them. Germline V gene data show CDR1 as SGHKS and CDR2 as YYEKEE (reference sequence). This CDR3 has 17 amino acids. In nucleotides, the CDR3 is TGTGCCAGCAGGGGGAATCAGGGGCTGAGACGGGATTCACCCCTCCACTTT. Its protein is CASRGNQGLRRDSPLHF.

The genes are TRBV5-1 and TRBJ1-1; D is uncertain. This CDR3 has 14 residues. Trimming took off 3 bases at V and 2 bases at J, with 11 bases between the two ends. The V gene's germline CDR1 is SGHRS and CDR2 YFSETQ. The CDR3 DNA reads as TGCGCCAGCAGCTCCCAGACTACCAACACTGAAGCTTTCTTT. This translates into CASSSQTTNTEAFF.

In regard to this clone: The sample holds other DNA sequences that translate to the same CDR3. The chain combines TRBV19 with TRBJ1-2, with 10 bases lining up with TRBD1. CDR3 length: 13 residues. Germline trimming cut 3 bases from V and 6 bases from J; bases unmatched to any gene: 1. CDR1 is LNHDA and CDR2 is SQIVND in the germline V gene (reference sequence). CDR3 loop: CASSIGTGDGYTF. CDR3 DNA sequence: TGTGCCAGTAGTATCGGGACAGGGGATGGCTACACCTTC.